Each of the 9 T cell receptor beta chains below was sequenced from the same sample in a study of OX40 agonist ivuxolimab in advanced cancers. Generated by immunoSEQ multiplex PCR, the TCRdb table keeps only in-frame clones and is missing some. The table lists fewer than 55,000 clones, 84% of them singletons, with approximately 1.7% in the top ten. Sequencing was performed on CD4+ or CD8+ T cells sorted from blood, taken in a trial of the OX40 agonist ivuxolimab. These receptor sequences come from an adult with an advanced solid tumor such as melanoma, head and neck, liver or kidney cancer.

This clone was detected only a few times. The rearrangement links TRBV5-1 to TRBJ1-3; weak D call: TRBD1 (6 bases). Deletions cut 5 bases from V and 0 bases from J, with 12 bases between. This CDR3 spans 15 amino acids. Germline-derived CDR1 and CDR2 are SGHRS and YFSETQ. Here the CDR3 reads CASSPTGFSGNTIYF. CDR3 nucleotides: TGCGCCAGCAGTCCGACAGGTTTCTCTGGAAACACCATATATTTT.

The J gene is TRBJ2-2, the V gene TRBV5-4; D is unclear. The CDR3 runs to 12 residues. Germline-derived CDR1 and CDR2 are SGHNT and YYREEE (reference sequence). The V and J ends lost 5 bases and 7 bases respectively, with 9 bases between them. The CDR3 loop reads CASSYTVGELFF. CDR3 nucleotides: TGTGCCAGCAGTTATACCGTCGGGGAGCTGTTTTTT.

V and J are TRBV7-2 and TRBJ2-3; D is possibly TRBD2 (5 bases). V was cut by 5 bases and J by 3 bases, with 18 bases left in between. The germline gives CDR1 SGHTA, CDR2 FQGNSA. The CDR3 extends over 16 amino acids. The DNA of the CDR3 is TGTGCCAGCAGCCCGGGTGGTCGGGGTACGACAGATACGCAGTATTTT. This sequence encodes CASSPGGRGTTDTQYF.

The chain carries TRBV6-1 and TRBJ1-2, with 7 bases identical to TRBD1. This CDR3 has 13 residues. CDR1 and CDR2 (germline): MNHNS, SASEGT. After removal of 7 bases from V and 2 bases from J, the junction contained 4 bases not matched to a gene. DNA of the CDR3: TGTGCCAGCACTTTGGACAGGAACTATGGCTACACCTTC. This encodes CASTLDRNYGYTF.

J is TRBJ2-7 and V is TRBV6-5, with 9 positions matching TRBD2. This CDR3 is 15 amino acids long. With V trimmed by 5 bases and J by 2 bases, 7 bases remained unmatched. Germline lookup yields CDR1 MNHEY and CDR2 SVGAGI. The CDR3 coding sequence is TGTGCCAGCAGTCACCGGAGCGGGAGGCCCTACGAGCAGTACTTC. This encodes CASSHRSGRPYEQYF.

The chain uses TRBV2 and TRBJ2-2; the D gene is possibly TRBD1 (6 bases). This CDR3 is 14 amino acids long. Trimming cost V 4 bases and J 4 bases, with 10 bases left between them. Germline V CDR1 and CDR2: SNHLY, FYNNEI. DNA for the CDR3: TGTGCCAGCAGTGCACAGGGTGGCACCGGGGAGCTGTTTTTT. This sequence encodes CASSAQGGTGELFF.

The chain links TRBV5-8 to TRBJ1-2; 8 positions match TRBD1. V was clipped by 0 bases and J by 2 bases; unmatched bases: 6. Germline lookup yields CDR1 SGHTS and CDR2 YDEGEE. The CDR3 has 16 amino acids. CDR3 protein: CASSLAGAGGNYGYTF. The CDR3, as DNA: TGTGCCAGCAGCTTGGCCGGGGCAGGGGGCAACTATGGCTACACCTTC. Full variable domain (missing parts from reference TRBV5-8 and TRBJ1-2): EAGVTQSPTHLIKTRGQQATLRCSPISGHTSVYWYQQALGLGLQFLLWYDEGEERNRGNFPPRFSGRQFPNYSSELNVNALELEDSALYLCASSLAGAGGNYGYTFGSGTRLTVV.

This chain joins TRBV18 and TRBJ2-1, with D possibly matching TRBD2 (6 bases). V was shortened by 4 bases and J by 0 bases, with 16 bases between the two germline ends. Germline CDR1 reads KGHSH; CDR2 reads LQKENI. The CDR3 covers 17 residues. The CDR3 is CASSLLADGSSYNEQFF. DNA of the CDR3: TGTGCCAGCTCACTCTTGGCGGACGGGAGCTCCTACAATGAGCAGTTCTTC.

The chain combines TRBV4-3 with TRBJ2-3; no clear D gene. Trimming took off 0 bases at V and 2 bases at J, with 6 bases between the two ends. This CDR3 comprises 14 residues. Germline V gene sequence: CDR1 LGHNA, CDR2 YSLEER. CDR3 sequence reads: CASSQDWDTDTQYF. The CDR3 DNA reads TGCGCCAGCAGCCAAGATTGGGACACAGATACGCAGTATTTT.